The clone carrying this T cell receptor (beta chain) was recorded once. Assay used: immunoSEQ multiplex PCR; TCRdb lists only in-frame clones, some missing. The table lists approximately 210,000 clones, around 80% of them singletons, with 4.5% to 5.5% in the top ten. This record comes from a study of blood T cell repertoires in COVID-19. Study context: The origin of the acute and convalescent COVID-19 samples was the United States, Italy and Spain.

This CDR3 is built from 13 residues. Trimming removed 3 bases from V and 5 bases from J, with 8 bases in between. The germline CDR1 and CDR2 sequences are KGHSH and LQKENI. The chain uses TRBV18 and TRBJ1-5, with unresolved D. Specimen: peripheral blood. The sequence derives from a human donor in a cohort sampled during active COVID-19. The chain's CDR3 is CASSPRDDQPQHF. The DNA of the CDR3 is TGTGCCAGCTCACCGCGAGATGATCAGCCCCAGCATTTT.